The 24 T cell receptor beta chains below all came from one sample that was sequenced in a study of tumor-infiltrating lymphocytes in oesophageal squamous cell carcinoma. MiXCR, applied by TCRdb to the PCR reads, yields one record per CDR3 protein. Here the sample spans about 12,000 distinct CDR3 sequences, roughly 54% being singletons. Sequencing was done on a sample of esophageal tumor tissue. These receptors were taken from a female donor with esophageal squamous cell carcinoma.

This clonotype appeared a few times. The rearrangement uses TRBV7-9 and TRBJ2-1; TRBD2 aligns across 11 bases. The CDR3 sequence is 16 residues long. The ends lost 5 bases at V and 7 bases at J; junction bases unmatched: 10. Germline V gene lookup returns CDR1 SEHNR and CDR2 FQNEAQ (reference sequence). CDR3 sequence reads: CASSPSSGRAKNEQFF. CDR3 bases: TGTGCCAGCAGCCCGAGTAGCGGGAGGGCCAAGAATGAGCAGTTCTTC.

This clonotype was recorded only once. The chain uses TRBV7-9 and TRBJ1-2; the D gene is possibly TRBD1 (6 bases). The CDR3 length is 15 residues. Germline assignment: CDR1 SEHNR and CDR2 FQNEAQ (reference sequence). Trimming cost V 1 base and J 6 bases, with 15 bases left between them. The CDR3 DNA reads TGTGCCAGCAGCTTAGAAAATTCAGGGGTCGATGGCTACACCTTC. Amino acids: CASSLENSGVDGYTF. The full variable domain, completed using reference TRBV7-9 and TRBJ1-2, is DTGVSQNPRHKITKRGQNVTFRCDPISEHNRLYWYRQTLGQGPEFLTYFQNEAQLEKSRLLSDRFSAERPKGSFSTLEIQRTEQGDSAMYLCASSLENSGVDGYTFGSGTRLTVV.

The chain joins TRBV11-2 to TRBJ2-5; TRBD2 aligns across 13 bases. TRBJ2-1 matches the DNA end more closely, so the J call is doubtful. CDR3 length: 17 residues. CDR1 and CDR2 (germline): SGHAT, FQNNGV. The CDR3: CASSGTSGTVAYNEQFF. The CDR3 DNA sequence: TGTGCCAGCAGCGGGACTAGCGGGACAGTCGCCTACAATGAGCAGTTCTTC.

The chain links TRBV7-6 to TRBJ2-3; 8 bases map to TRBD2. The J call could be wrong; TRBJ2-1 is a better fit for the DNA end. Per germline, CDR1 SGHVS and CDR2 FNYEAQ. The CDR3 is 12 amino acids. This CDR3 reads CASSFSGTEQFF. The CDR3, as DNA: TGTGCCAGCAGCTTTAGCGGGACCGAGCAGTTCTTC.

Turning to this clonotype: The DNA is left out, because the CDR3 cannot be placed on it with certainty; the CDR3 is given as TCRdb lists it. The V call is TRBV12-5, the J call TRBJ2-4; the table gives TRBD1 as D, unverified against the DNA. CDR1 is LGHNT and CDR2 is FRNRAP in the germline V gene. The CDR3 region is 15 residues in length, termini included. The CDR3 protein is CASARTQTLRLHLRF.

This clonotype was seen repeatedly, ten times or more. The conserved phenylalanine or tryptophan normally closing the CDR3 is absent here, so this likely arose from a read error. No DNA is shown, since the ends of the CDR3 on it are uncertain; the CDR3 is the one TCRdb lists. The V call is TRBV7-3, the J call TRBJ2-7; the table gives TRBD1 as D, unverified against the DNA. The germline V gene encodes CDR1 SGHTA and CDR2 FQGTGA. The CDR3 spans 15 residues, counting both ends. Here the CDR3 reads CASSLSGLGGYTFGS.

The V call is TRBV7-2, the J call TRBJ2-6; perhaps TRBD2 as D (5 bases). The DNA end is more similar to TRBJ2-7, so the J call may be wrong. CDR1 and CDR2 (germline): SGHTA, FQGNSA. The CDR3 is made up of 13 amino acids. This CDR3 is CASSLDGTYEQYF. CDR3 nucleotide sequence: TGTGCCAGCAGCTTAGACGGGACCTACGAGCAGTACTTC.

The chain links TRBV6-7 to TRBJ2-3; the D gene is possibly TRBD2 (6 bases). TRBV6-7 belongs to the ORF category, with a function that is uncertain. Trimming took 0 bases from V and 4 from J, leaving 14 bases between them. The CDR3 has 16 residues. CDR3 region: CASSYSNLALADTQYF. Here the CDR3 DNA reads TGTGCCAGCAGTTACTCCAATCTAGCGTTAGCAGATACGCAGTATTTT.

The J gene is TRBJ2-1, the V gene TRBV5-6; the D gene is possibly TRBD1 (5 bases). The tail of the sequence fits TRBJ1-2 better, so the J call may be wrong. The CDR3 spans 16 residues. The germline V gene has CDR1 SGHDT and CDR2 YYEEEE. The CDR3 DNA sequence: TGTGCCAGCAGCTTATCAAGGACATTAGCTAACTATGGCTACACCTTC. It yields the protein CASSLSRTLANYGYTF.

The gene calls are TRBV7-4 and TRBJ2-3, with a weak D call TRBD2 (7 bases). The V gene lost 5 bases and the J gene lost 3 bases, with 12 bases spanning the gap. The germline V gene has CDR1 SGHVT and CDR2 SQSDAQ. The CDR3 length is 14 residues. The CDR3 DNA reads TGTGCCAGCAGCACTAGGGGGGGAACAGATACGCAGTATTTT. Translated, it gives CASSTRGGTDTQYF.

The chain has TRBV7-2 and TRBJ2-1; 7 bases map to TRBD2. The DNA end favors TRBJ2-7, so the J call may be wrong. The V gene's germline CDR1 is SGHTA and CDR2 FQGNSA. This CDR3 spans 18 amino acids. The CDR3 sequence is CASSSPRDYGSYSYEQYF. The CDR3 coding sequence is TGTGCCAGCAGCTCCCCCCGGGACTACGGGAGCTACTCCTACGAGCAGTACTTC.

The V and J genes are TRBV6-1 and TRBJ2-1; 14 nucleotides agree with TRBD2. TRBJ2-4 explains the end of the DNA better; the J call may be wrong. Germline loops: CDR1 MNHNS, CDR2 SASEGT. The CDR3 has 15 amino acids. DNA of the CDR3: TGTGCCAGCAGTGAGACTAGCGGGGGGGCCAACATTCAGTACTTC. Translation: CASSETSGGANIQYF.

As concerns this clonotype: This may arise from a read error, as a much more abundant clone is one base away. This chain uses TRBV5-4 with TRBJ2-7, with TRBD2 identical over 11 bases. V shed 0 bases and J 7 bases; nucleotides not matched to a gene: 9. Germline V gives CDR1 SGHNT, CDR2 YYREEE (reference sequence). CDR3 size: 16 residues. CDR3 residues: CASSLGGTSGTNEQYF. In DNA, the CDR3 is TGTGCCAGCAGCTTGGGAGGGACTAGCGGTACCAATGAGCAGTACTTC. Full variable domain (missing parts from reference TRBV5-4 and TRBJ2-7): ETGVTQSPTHLIKTRGQQVTLRCSSQSGHNTVSWYQQALGQGPQFIFQYYREEENGRGNFPPRFSGLQFPNYSSELNVNALELDDSALYLCASSLGGTSGTNEQYFGPGTRLTVT.

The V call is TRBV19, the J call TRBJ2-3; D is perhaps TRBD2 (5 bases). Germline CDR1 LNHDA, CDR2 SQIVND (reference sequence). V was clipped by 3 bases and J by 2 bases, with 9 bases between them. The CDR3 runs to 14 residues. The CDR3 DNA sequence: TGTGCCAGTAGTATGTCCGGGAACACAGATACGCAGTATTTT. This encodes CASSMSGNTDTQYF.

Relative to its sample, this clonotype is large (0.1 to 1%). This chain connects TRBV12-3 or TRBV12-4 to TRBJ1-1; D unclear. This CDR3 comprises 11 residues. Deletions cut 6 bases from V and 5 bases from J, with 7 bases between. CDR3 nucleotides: TGTGCCAGCAGCCGTAGGACTGAAGCTTTCTTT. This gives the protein CASSRRTEAFF.

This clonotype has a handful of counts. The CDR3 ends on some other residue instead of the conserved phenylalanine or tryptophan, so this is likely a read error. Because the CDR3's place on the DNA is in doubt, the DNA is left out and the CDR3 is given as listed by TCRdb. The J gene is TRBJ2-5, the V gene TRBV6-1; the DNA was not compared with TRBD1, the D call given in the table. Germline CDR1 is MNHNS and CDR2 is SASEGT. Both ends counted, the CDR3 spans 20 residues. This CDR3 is CASSERITRPGGLYGYTFGS.

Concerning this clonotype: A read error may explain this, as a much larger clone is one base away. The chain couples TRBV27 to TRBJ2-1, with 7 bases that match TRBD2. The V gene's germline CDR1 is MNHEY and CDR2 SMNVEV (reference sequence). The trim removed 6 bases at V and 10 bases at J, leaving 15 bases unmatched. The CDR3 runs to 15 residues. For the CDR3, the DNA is TGTGCCAGCAGAAGGCTCCAGCGGGAAGCCTACGAGCAGTTCTTC. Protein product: CASRRLQREAYEQFF.

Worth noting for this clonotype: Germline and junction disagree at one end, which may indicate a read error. DNA for the CDR3: TGTGCTAGCAGCCGTGACTCTTCTCGGGCCGGGGAGCTGTTTTTT. Its protein product is CASSRDSSRAGELFF. The V and J genes are TRBV7-6 and TRBJ2-2; D unclear. The CDR3 contains 15 residues. Per the germline V gene, CDR1 is SGHVS and CDR2 is FNYEAQ.

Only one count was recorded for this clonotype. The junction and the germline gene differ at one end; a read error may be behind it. CDR3 in amino acids: CASSWRRASNQNGQFF. In nucleotides, the CDR3 is TGTGCCAGCAGCTGGCGACGAGCAAGTAATCAGAATGGGCAGTTCTTC. The chain recombines TRBV7-9 with TRBJ2-7; D ambiguous. The end of the DNA fits TRBJ2-1 better, so the J call may be wrong. This CDR3 has 16 residues. Germline CDR1 SEHNR, CDR2 FQNEAQ (reference sequence).

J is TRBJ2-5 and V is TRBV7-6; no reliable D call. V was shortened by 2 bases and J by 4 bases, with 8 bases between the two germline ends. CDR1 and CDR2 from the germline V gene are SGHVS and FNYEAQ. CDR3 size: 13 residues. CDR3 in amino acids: CASSLSGIETQYF. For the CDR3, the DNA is TGTGCCAGCAGCTTATCAGGAATAGAGACCCAGTACTTC.

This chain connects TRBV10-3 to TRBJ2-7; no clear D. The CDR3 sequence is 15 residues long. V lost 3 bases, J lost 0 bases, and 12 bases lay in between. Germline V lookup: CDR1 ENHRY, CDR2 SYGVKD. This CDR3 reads CAISDPGRSSYEQYF. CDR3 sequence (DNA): TGTGCCATCAGTGACCCCGGACGGTCCTCCTACGAGCAGTACTTC.

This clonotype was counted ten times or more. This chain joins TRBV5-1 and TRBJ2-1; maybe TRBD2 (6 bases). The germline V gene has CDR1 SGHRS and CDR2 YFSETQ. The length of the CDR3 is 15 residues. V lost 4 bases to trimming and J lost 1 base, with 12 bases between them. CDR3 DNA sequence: TGCGCCAGCAGCCCCGGACTATCTTCCTACAATGAGCAGTTCTTC. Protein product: CASSPGLSSYNEQFF.

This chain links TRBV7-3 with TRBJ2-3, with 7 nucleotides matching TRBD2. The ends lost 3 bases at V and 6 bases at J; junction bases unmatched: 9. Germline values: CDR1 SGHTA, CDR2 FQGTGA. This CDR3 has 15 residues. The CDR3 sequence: CASSFLAGVGDTQYF. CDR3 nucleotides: TGTGCCAGCAGCTTTCTTGCGGGAGTCGGGGATACGCAGTATTTT.

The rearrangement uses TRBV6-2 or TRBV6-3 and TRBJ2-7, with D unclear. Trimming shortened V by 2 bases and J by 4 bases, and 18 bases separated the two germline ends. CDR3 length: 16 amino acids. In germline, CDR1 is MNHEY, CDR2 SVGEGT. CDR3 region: CASSYRPPISKYEQYF. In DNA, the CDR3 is TGTGCCAGCAGTTACAGGCCCCCCATCTCCAAATACGAGCAGTACTTC.